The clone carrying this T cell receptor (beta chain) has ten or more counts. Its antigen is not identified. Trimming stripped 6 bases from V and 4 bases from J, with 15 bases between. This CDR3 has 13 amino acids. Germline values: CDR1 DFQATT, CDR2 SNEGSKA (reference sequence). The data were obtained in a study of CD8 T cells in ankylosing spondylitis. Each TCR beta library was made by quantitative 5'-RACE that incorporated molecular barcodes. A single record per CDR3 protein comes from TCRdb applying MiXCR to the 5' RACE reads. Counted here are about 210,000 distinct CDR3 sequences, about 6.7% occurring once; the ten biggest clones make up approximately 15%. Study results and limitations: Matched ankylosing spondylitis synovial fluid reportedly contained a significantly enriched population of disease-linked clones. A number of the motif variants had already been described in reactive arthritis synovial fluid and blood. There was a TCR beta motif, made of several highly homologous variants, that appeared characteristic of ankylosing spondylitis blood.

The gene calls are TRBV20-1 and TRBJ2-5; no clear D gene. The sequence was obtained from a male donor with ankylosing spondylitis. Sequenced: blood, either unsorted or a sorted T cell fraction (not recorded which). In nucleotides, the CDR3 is TGCAGTGCCGATGACGAGACAACAGAGACCCAGTACTTC. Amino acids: CSADDETTETQYF.